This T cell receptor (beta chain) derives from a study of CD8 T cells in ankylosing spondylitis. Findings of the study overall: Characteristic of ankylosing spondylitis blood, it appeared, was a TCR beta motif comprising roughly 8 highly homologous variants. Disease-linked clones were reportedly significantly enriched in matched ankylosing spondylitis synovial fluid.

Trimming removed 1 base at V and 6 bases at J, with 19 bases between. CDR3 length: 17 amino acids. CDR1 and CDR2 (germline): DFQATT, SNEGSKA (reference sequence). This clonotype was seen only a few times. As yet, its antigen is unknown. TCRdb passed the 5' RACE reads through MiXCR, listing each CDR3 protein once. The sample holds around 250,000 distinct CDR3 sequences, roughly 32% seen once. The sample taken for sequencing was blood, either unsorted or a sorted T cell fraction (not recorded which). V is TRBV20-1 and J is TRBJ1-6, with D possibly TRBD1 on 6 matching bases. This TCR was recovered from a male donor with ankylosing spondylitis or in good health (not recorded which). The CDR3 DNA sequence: TGCAGTGCTAGAGGAAGTCACGGTGGGACACTTAATTCACCCCTCCACTTT. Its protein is CSARGSHGGTLNSPLHF.